What follows are 2 T cell receptor beta chains derived from one specimen sequenced in a study of CD8 T cells in ankylosing spondylitis (dated by TCRdb to the late 2010s). Receptor libraries were prepared by 5' RACE. These reads were obtained on an Illumina HiSeq 2500. The public reads were run again by TCRdb, first through fastp at Q25 and then through MiXCR, and only productive beta chains were kept. Identical CDR3 protein sequences are pooled into one entry, listed with their most common genes and DNA. This sample gives some 200,000 distinct CDR3 sequences in total; around 13% of them show up just once. 16% of the sample belongs to the ten largest clones. The sample taken for sequencing was blood, either unsorted or a sorted T cell fraction (not recorded which). These receptors were taken from a male donor with ankylosing spondylitis or in good health (not recorded which).

This clonotype was observed a handful of times. The rearrangement uses TRBV25-1 and TRBJ2-1; the match to TRBD1 covers 8 bases. There are 16 residues in the CDR3. V lost 3 bases, J lost 7 bases, and 11 bases stayed unmatched. The germline gives CDR1 MGHDK, CDR2 SYGVNS. The CDR3 reads CASSEPGLQGANEQFF. The CDR3 nucleotides are TGTGCCAGCAGTGAGCCCGGACTCCAGGGGGCGAATGAGCAGTTCTTC.

The gene calls are TRBV7-9 and TRBJ1-2; possible D gene TRBD1, 6 bases. Trimming cost V 5 bases and J 3 bases, with 13 bases left between them. This CDR3 is 14 amino acids long. The germline gives CDR1 SEHNR, CDR2 FQNEAQ (reference sequence). CDR3 nucleotide sequence: TGTGCCAGCAGCCTGGGGGGCGGTTACTATGGCTACACCTTC. Residues: CASSLGGGYYGYTF.